The clone carrying this TCR beta chain was recorded at least ten times. Its specificity is not known. The record originates from a study of neurological immune-mediated disorders. Notes on the study in general: While HTLV-1-associated myelopathy showed the greatest TCR clonal expansion, multiple sclerosis showed the least, falling below healthy controls. Expanded clones shared no identical CDR3 amino acid sequences across subjects, which suggested private TCR-beta repertoires in all groups.

Synthesis of cDNA was accomplished via 5'RACE employing 10-nucleotide random UMIs. TCRdb reprocessed the 5' RACE reads with MiXCR, giving one entry per CDR3 protein. The sample yields 40,000 or so distinct CDR3 sequences, more than 4.5% seen once. This CDR3 region has 15 residues. Trimming took 5 bases from V and 2 from J; bases not matched to a gene: 6. CD4+ or CD8+ T cells, around 1 million per library, were used for sorted libraries. The chain joins TRBV12-3 or TRBV12-4 to TRBJ2-3, with 8 bases fitting TRBD1. The sequence came from a man between 18 and 29 years old in good health. Sequenced sample: CD4+ T cells from blood. The CDR3 region is CASSISGGSTDTQYF. The CDR3 nucleotides are TGTGCCAGCAGTATCTCAGGGGGCTCCACAGATACGCAGTATTTT.